Each of the 19 T cell receptor beta chains below was sequenced from the same sample in a study of blood T cell repertoires in COVID-19. Repertoires were generated with immunoSEQ multiplex PCR, while TCRdb's copy carries only in-frame clones and drops some. This sample has roughly 100,000 clones, with 91% found just once. Specimen: peripheral blood. The receptors shown here come from a man aged 50 to 60 with acute or convalescent COVID-19.

J is TRBJ1-4 and V is TRBV5-1; D might be TRBD1 (6 bases). Germline CDR1 is SGHRS and CDR2 is YFSETQ. V lost 3 bases to trimming and J lost 8 bases, with 11 bases between them. CDR3 length: 13 residues. The CDR3 spells CASSSGGLEKLFF. CDR3 nucleotide sequence: TGCGCCAGCAGCTCCGGGGGGCTCGAAAAACTGTTTTTT.

The V call is TRBV11-2, the J call TRBJ2-7, with 8 bases aligning to TRBD2. Germline lookup yields CDR1 SGHAT and CDR2 FQNNGV. The CDR3 length is 16 residues. V lost 2 bases and J lost 3; bases outside the gene matches: 9. The CDR3, as DNA: TGTGCCAGCAGCTTAAATACGGCGGGGGGAAACTACGAGCAGTACTTC. It translates to CASSLNTAGGNYEQYF.

The V and J genes are TRBV5-4 and TRBJ1-2; TRBD1 matches 9 bases. The CDR3 covers 16 residues. The germline CDR1 and CDR2 sequences are SGHNT and YYREEE (reference sequence). Trimming cost V 0 bases and J 2 bases; bases outside gene matches: 5. CDR3 bases: TGTGCCAGCAGCTTGGGAGGAGGACAGGGGAACTATGGCTACACCTTC. Its protein product is CASSLGGGQGNYGYTF.

The chain combines TRBV6-5 with TRBJ1-3; 8 nucleotides agree with TRBD1. CDR3 size: 16 residues. Trimming at V came to 4 bases and at J to 8 bases, leaving 13 bases not matched to a gene. The germline V gene has CDR1 MNHEY and CDR2 SVGAGI. CDR3 amino acids: CASSSTWTGLGDTIYF. The CDR3 nucleotides are TGTGCCAGCAGTTCCACCTGGACAGGGTTAGGTGACACCATATATTTT.

The rearrangement uses TRBV7-2 and TRBJ1-6; no definite D call. V dropped 1 base and J dropped 7 bases, with 8 bases sitting between them. The CDR3 loop spans 14 amino acids. The germline gives CDR1 SGHTA, CDR2 FQGNSA. The CDR3 protein is CASSLVRANSPLHF. In DNA, the CDR3 is TGTGCCAGCAGCTTAGTCCGCGCGAATTCACCCCTCCACTTT.

The rearrangement links TRBV11-2 to TRBJ1-2, with 10 bases matching TRBD1. Germline loops: CDR1 SGHAT, CDR2 FQNNGV. This CDR3 contains 13 residues. V shed 5 bases, J shed 8 bases, and the junction held 5 bases outside the gene matches. Here the CDR3 reads CASSIDRGQGYTF. CDR3 nucleotide sequence: TGTGCCAGCAGCATCGACAGGGGGCAAGGCTACACCTTC.

The chain is built from TRBV5-1 and TRBJ1-6; tentative D call: TRBD1 (6 bases). V was clipped by 0 bases and J by 12 bases, with 13 bases between them. This CDR3 has 14 amino acids. CDR1 and CDR2 (germline): SGHRS, YFSETQ. The CDR3 here is CASSLVRGLGPLHF. CDR3 coding DNA: TGCGCCAGCAGCTTGGTCAGGGGATTAGGACCCCTCCACTTT.

This chain connects TRBV7-2 to TRBJ1-3; unclear D gene. Germline-derived CDR1 and CDR2 are SGHTA and FQGNSA. The CDR3 has 11 residues. With 8 bases removed from V and 3 bases from J, the gap between germline ends came to 5 bases. The CDR3: CASSLGNTIYF. For the CDR3, the DNA is TGTGCCAGCTCACTTGGAAACACCATATATTTT.

The chain has TRBV5-5 and TRBJ1-6; 8 positions agree with TRBD1. This CDR3 is built from 17 residues. CDR1 and CDR2 from the germline V gene are SGHKS and YYEKEE (reference sequence). Trimming at V came to 5 bases and at J to 0 bases, leaving 7 bases not matched to a gene. CDR3 loop: CASSSEDRGSYNSPLHF. The CDR3 DNA reads TGTGCCAGCAGTTCAGAAGACAGGGGCTCCTATAATTCACCCCTCCACTTT.

The rearrangement uses TRBV29-1 and TRBJ2-1; 8 bases agree with TRBD2. V lost 3 bases, J lost 6 bases, and 13 bases stayed unmatched. Germline CDR1 and CDR2: SQVTM and ANQGSEA. CDR3 length equals 16 residues. CDR3 sequence: CSVEYQRGGLANEQFF. CDR3 coding DNA: TGCAGCGTTGAGTATCAACGGGGGGGCCTGGCCAATGAGCAGTTCTTC.

The chain has TRBV15 and TRBJ2-3, with 7 bases fitting TRBD1. CDR3 length: 14 amino acids. CDR1 is LNHNV, CDR2 YYDKDF, per germline (reference sequence). V lost 5 bases and J lost 8; bases outside the gene matches: 10. The CDR3 here is CATSGETGRGTQYF. The DNA of the CDR3 is TGTGCCACCAGCGGCGAGACAGGGCGAGGTACGCAGTATTTT. The complete variable domain, with remaining parts taken from reference TRBV15 and TRBJ2-3, reads DAMVIQNPRYQVTQFGKPVTLSCSQTLNHNVMYWYQQKSSQAPKLLFHYYDKDFNNEADTPDNFQSRRPNTSFCFLDIRSPGLGDTAMYLCATSGETGRGTQYFGPGTRLTVL.

The genes are TRBV6-5 and TRBJ2-5; 10 bases agree with TRBD2. The trim removed 0 bases at V and 5 bases at J, leaving 6 bases unmatched. Germline V gene data show CDR1 as MNHEY and CDR2 as SVGAGI. The CDR3 sequence is 16 residues long. DNA of the CDR3: TGTGCCAGCAGTTACTCCCAGCGGGGGGGCCCGGAGACCCAGTACTTC. Protein: CASSYSQRGGPETQYF.

The chain recombines TRBV5-1 with TRBJ1-1, with D maybe TRBD1 (5 bases). Deletions cut 2 bases from V and 3 bases from J, with 5 bases between. CDR1 is SGHRS, CDR2 YFSETQ, per germline. This CDR3 region has 12 residues. The CDR3 sequence: CASSLGDTEAFF. The CDR3 nucleotides are TGCGCCAGCAGCTTAGGGGACACTGAAGCTTTCTTT.

The chain is built from TRBV18 and TRBJ2-5; tentative D call: TRBD2 (6 bases). V lost 2 bases and J 4 bases, leaving 11 bases between the germline ends. From germline, CDR1 is KGHSH and CDR2 LQKENI. The CDR3 runs to 14 residues. Written as DNA, the CDR3 is TGTGCCAGCTCACCAAGGAGGGTTGCAGAGACCCAGTACTTC. This gives the protein CASSPRRVAETQYF.

This clone is a singleton in its sample. The chain is built from TRBV6-2 or TRBV6-3 and TRBJ1-1; D is unresolved. The V end was cut by 4 bases, the J end by 5 bases, with 11 bases between. The germline V gene encodes CDR1 MNHEY and CDR2 SVGEGT. CDR3 length: 13 residues. The CDR3 is CASSSPVTTEAFF. The DNA of the CDR3 is TGTGCCAGCAGTTCACCGGTAACGACTGAAGCTTTCTTT.

The chain joins TRBV7-8 to TRBJ1-1; D is uncertain. The CDR3 has 12 amino acids. CDR1 and CDR2 from the germline V gene are SGHVS and FQNEAQ. Trimming cost V 2 bases and J 3 bases, with 4 bases left between them. The CDR3: CASSLQYTEAFF. CDR3 in DNA: TGTGCCAGCAGCTTACAATACACTGAAGCTTTCTTT.

The rearrangement joins TRBV5-1 to TRBJ2-1; D possibly corresponds to TRBD1 (5 bases). Germline assignment: CDR1 SGHRS and CDR2 YFSETQ. The V gene lost 2 bases and the J gene lost 7 bases, with 13 bases spanning the gap. The CDR3 extends over 14 amino acids. CDR3 nucleotide sequence: TGCGCCAGCAGCTTTGAAATTAGGGGTAATGAGCAGTTCTTC. It yields the protein CASSFEIRGNEQFF. Complete variable domain (other parts from reference TRBV5-1 and TRBJ2-1): KAGVTQTPRYLIKTRGQQVTLSCSPISGHRSVSWYQQTPGQGLQFLFEYFSETQRNKGNFPGRFSGRQFSNSRSEMNVSTLELGDSALYLCASSFEIRGNEQFFGPGTRLTVL.

V is TRBV5-4 and J is TRBJ2-7, with D maybe TRBD2 (6 bases). V shed 0 bases and J shed 4 bases, with 17 bases lying between them. CDR1 is SGHNT, CDR2 YYREEE, per germline (reference sequence). There are 16 residues in the CDR3. The CDR3 coding sequence is TGTGCCAGCAGCTTGGCTCTAGGAGGGGCAGGATACGAGCAGTACTTC. It is translated as CASSLALGGAGYEQYF.

The chain links TRBV6-5 to TRBJ1-1, with 7 nucleotides matching TRBD1. The ends lost 5 bases at V and 3 bases at J; junction bases unmatched: 9. The CDR3 runs to 15 residues. Germline CDR1 reads MNHEY; CDR2 reads SVGAGI. CDR3 sequence reads: CASSLNPTGDTEAFF. The CDR3 nucleotides read TGTGCCAGCAGTCTCAACCCAACAGGGGACACTGAAGCTTTCTTT.